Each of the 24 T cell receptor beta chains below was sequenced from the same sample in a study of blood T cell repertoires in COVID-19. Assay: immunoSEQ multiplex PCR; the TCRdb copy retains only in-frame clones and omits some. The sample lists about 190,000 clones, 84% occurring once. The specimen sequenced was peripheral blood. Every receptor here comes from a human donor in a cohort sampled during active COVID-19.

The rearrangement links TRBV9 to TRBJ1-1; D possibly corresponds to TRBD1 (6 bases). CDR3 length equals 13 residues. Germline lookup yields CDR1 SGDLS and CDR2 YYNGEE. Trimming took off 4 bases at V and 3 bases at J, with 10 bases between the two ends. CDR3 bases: TGTGCCAGCAGCCTACGACAGGACACTGAAGCTTTCTTT. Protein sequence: CASSLRQDTEAFF.

The DNA of the CDR3 is TGCGCCAGCACCCCTAGCGGGAGCTACGAGCAGTACGTC. Amino acids: CASTPSGSYEQYV. V usage is TRBV10-1 and J usage is TRBJ2-7; the match to TRBD2 covers 10 bases. Germline values: CDR1 WNHNN, CDR2 SYGVQD (reference sequence). The CDR3 runs 13 residues. V shed 7 bases, J shed 3 bases, and the junction held 3 bases outside the gene matches.

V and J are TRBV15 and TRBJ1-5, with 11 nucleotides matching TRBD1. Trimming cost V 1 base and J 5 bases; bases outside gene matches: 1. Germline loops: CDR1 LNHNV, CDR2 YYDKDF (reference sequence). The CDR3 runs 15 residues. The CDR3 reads CATSRGDRGYQPQHF. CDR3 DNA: TGTGCCACCAGCAGAGGGGACAGGGGGTATCAGCCCCAGCATTTT.

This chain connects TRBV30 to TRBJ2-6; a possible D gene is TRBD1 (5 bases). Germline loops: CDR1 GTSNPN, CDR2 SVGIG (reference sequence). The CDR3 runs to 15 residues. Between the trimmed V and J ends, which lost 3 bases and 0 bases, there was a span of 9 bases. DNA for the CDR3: TGTGCCTGGAGGGCTCAGGGCTCTGGGGCCAACGTCCTGACTTTC. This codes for CAWRAQGSGANVLTF.

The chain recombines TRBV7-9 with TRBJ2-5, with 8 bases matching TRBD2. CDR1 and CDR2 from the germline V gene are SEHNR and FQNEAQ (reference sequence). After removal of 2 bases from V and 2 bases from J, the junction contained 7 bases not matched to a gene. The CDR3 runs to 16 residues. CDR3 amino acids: CASSLTGSGGQETQYF. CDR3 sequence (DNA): TGTGCCAGCAGCTTAACGGGAAGCGGGGGACAAGAGACCCAGTACTTC.

The DNA for the CDR3 is TGCAGCGTTGTGGGGGGCTTGACAGGGGACACTGAAGCTTTCTTT. Encoded protein: CSVVGGLTGDTEAFF. The gene calls are TRBV29-1 and TRBJ1-1, with TRBD1 matching over 8 bases. Trimming took 4 bases from V and 3 from J; bases not matched to a gene: 10. Germline V gene data show CDR1 as SQVTM and CDR2 as ANQGSEA. CDR3 size: 15 residues.

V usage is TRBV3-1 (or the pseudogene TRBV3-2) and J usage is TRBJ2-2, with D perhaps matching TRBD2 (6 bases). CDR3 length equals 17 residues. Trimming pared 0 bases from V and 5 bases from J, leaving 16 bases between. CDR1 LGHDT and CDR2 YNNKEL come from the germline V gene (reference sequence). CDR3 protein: CASSQDQGGLPTGELFF. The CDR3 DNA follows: TGTGCCAGCAGCCAAGACCAAGGTGGACTACCAACCGGGGAGCTGTTTTTT.

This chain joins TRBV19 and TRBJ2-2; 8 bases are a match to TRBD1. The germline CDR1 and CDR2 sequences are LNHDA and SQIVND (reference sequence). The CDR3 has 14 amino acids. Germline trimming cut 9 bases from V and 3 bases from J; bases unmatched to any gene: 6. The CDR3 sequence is CASRTGQDTGELFF. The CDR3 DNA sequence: TGTGCCAGCAGGACAGGGCAGGACACCGGGGAGCTGTTTTTT.

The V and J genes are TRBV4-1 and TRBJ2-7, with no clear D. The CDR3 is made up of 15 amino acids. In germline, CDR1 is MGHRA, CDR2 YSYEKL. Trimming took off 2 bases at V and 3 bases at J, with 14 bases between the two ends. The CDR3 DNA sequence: TGCGCCAGCAGCCAATTTCCACAGAGCCTCTACGAGCAGTACTTC. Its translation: CASSQFPQSLYEQYF.

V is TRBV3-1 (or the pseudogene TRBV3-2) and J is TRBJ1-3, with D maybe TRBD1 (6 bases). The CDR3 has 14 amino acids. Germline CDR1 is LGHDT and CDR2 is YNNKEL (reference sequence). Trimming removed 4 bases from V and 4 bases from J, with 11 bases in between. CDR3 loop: CASSRGLQGNTIYF. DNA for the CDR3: TGTGCCAGCAGCCGGGGGCTACAGGGAAACACCATATATTTT.

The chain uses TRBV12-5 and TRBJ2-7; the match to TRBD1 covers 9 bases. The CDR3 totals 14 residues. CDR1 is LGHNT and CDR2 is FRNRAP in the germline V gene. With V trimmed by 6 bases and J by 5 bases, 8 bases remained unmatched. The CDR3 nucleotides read TGTGCTAGTGGCCCCGACAGGGGGGATCACGAGCAGTACGTC. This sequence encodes CASGPDRGDHEQYV.

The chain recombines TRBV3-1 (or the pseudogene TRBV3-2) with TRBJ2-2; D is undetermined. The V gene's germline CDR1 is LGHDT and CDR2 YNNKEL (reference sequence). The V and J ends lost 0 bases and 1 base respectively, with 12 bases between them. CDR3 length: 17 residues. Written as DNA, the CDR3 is TGTGCCAGCAGCCAAGATCTATACGGCGGGAACACCGGGGAGCTGTTTTTT. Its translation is CASSQDLYGGNTGELFF.

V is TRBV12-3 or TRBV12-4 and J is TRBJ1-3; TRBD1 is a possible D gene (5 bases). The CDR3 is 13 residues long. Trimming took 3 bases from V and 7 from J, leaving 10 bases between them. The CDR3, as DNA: TGTGCCAGCAGTTTGAACAGGTTCAACACCATATATTTT. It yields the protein CASSLNRFNTIYF.

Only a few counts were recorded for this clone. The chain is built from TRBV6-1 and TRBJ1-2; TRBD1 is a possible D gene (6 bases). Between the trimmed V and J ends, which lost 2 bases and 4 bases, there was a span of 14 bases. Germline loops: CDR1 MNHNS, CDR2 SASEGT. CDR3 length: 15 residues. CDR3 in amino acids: CASSEWVGAGYGYTF. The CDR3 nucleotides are TGTGCCAGCAGTGAATGGGTGGGGGCAGGCTATGGCTACACCTTC.

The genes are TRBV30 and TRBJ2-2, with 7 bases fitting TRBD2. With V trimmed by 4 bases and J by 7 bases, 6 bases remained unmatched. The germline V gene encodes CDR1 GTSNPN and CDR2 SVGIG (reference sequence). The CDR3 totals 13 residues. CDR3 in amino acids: CAWTGGLVGELFF. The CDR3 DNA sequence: TGTGCCTGGACGGGGGGACTCGTCGGGGAGCTGTTTTTT.

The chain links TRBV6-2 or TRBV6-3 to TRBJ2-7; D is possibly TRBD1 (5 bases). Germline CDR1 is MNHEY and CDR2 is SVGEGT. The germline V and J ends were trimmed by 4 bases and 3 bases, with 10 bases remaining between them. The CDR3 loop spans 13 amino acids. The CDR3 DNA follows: TGTGCCAGCAGTTCGACAGCATACTACGAGCAGTACTTC. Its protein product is CASSSTAYYEQYF.

For the CDR3, the DNA is TGTGCCAGCAGTGCGGACAGCGCCCATGGAAACACCATATATTTT. Encoded protein: CASSADSAHGNTIYF. J is TRBJ1-3 and V is TRBV28; D may be TRBD1 (6 bases). The V end lost 5 bases, the J end lost 3 bases, and 14 bases lay between the germline ends. Germline CDR1 is MDHEN and CDR2 is SYDVKM. CDR3 length: 15 residues.

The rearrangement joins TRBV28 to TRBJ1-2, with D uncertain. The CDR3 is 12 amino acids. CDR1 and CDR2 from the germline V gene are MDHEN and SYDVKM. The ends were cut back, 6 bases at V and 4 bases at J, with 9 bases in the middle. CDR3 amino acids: CASRLLSYGYTF. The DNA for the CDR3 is TGTGCCAGCAGACTTTTATCCTATGGCTACACCTTC.

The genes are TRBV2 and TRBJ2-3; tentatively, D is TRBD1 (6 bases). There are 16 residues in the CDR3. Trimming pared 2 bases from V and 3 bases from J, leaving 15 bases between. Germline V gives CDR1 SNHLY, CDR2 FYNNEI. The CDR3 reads CASSERGFVGTDTQYF. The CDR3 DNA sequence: TGTGCCAGCAGTGAAAGGGGGTTTGTGGGGACAGATACGCAGTATTTT.

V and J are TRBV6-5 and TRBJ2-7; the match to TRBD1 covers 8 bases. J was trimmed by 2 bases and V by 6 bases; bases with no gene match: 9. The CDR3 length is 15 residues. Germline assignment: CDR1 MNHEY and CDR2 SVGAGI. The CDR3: CASRSTGGRTYEQYF. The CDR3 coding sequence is TGTGCCAGCAGGTCTACAGGGGGTCGGACCTACGAGCAGTACTTC.

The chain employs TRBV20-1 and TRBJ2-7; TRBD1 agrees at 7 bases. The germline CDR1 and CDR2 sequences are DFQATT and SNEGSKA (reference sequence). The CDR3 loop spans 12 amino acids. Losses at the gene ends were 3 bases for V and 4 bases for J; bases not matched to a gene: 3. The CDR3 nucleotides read TGCAGTGCTAGTAAGGGGGCATACGAGCAGTACGTC. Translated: CSASKGAYEQYV.

CDR3: CASSFLEHAVDTQYF. The CDR3 nucleotides read TGTGCCAGCAGCTTCTTAGAGCATGCGGTAGATACGCAGTATTTT. J is TRBJ2-3 and V is TRBV7-9, with no clear D. CDR3 size: 15 residues. V was cut by 3 bases and J by 5 bases, with 15 bases left in between. Per the germline V gene, CDR1 is SEHNR and CDR2 is FQNEAQ (reference sequence). The full variable domain, with the rest looked up from reference TRBV7-9 and TRBJ2-3, is DTGVSQNPRHKITKRGQNVTFRCDPISEHNRLYWYRQTLGQGPEFLTYFQNEAQLEKSRLLSDRFSAERPKGSFSTLEIQRTEQGDSAMYLCASSFLEHAVDTQYFGPGTRLTVL.

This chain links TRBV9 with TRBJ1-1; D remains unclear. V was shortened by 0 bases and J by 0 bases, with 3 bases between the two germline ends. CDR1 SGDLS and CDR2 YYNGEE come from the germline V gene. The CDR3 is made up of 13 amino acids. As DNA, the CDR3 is TGTGCCAGCAGCGTAGGTATGAACACTGAAGCTTTCTTT. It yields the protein CASSVGMNTEAFF.

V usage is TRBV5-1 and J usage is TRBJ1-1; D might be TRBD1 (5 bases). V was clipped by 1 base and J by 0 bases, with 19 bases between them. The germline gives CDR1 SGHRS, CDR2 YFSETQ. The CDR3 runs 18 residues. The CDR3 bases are TGCGCCAGCAGCTTGACGGGCGGGGCAGGCCCTTTGAACACTGAAGCTTTCTTT. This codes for CASSLTGGAGPLNTEAFF.